The 20 T cell receptor beta chains presented below share a single source sample, sequenced in a study of Graves' ophthalmopathy and Graves' hyperthyroidism. From RNA, the CDR3 regions of TCR beta chains were amplified and sequenced. The workflow started with a first-round RT-PCR run with HTBI primers and then moved on to a second-round multiplex PCR. TCRdb re-called the multiplex PCR reads through MiXCR, storing one row per CDR3 protein. Of under 350,000 distinct CDR3 sequences listed, under 20% are singletons. Sequenced input: peripheral blood. These receptors were collected from an adult man with Graves' ophthalmopathy.

Concerning this clonotype: A junction boundary mismatches the germline segment, possibly from a read error. The chain recombines TRBV7-9 with TRBJ2-7; D not resolved. Germline values: CDR1 SEHNR, CDR2 FQNEAQ (reference sequence). The CDR3 length is 14 residues. CDR3 bases: TGTGCCAGCAGCGAGACCGGGCCCTCCTACGGGCAGTACTTC. Translating it yields CASSETGPSYGQYF.

Many counts were recorded for this clonotype. This chain connects TRBV7-9 to TRBJ1-1, with D uncertain. The length of the CDR3 is 15 residues. CDR1 and CDR2 from the germline V gene are SEHNR and FQNEAQ (reference sequence). V was clipped by 2 bases and J by 1 base, with 11 bases between them. CDR3 sequence (DNA): TGTGCCAGCAGCTTAATAGGACGGAGGAACACTGAAGCTTTCTTT. It yields the protein CASSLIGRRNTEAFF.

The J gene is TRBJ2-5, the V gene TRBV29-1; tentatively, D is TRBD2 (6 bases). CDR1 and CDR2 from the germline V gene are SQVTM and ANQGSEA. V lost 3 bases, J lost 7 bases, and 9 bases lay in between. The CDR3 sequence is 11 residues long. CDR3 DNA: TGCAGCGTTGATGGGGGGAGGACCCAGTACTTC. This translates into CSVDGGRTQYF.

This clonotype was found many times. The rearrangement links TRBV11-2 to TRBJ2-5, with 8 bases aligning to TRBD1. This CDR3 is 14 amino acids long. The trim removed 4 bases at V and 7 bases at J, leaving 8 bases unmatched. Germline CDR1 SGHAT, CDR2 FQNNGV. The CDR3 DNA is TGTGCCAGCAGCTCAGGGACAGGCGGAGGGACCCAGTACTTC. Translated, it gives CASSSGTGGGTQYF.

In its sample, this clonotype was seen many times. V and J are TRBV20-1 and TRBJ2-7; TRBD2 matches at 14 bases. Trimming at V came to 0 bases and at J to 1 base, leaving 5 bases not matched to a gene. This CDR3 has 17 amino acids. Germline lookup yields CDR1 DFQATT and CDR2 SNEGSKA (reference sequence). The DNA for the CDR3 is TGCAGTGCTAGAGATCTCCGGACTAGCGGGAGGTCCTACGAGCAGTACTTC. It is translated as CSARDLRTSGRSYEQYF.

This clonotype was detected many times. CDR3 region: CASSLVGGQTQYF. The CDR3, as DNA: TGTGCCAGCAGCTTAGTAGGGGGACAGACCCAGTACTTC. The J gene is TRBJ2-5, the V gene TRBV7-8; possible D gene TRBD1, 6 bases. Deletions cut 1 base from V and 6 bases from J, with 9 bases between. Germline V gene data show CDR1 as SGHVS and CDR2 as FQNEAQ. The CDR3 totals 13 residues.

This clonotype occurred many times. The chain combines TRBV28 with TRBJ2-7; D possibly corresponds to TRBD2 (7 bases). Trimming shortened V by 6 bases and J by 2 bases, and 17 bases separated the two germline ends. Germline CDR1 reads MDHEN; CDR2 reads SYDVKM. The CDR3 totals 15 residues. CDR3 sequence: CASSPGQRGAYEQYF. As DNA, the CDR3 is TGTGCCAGCAGCCCAGGACAGCGGGGAGCCTACGAGCAGTACTTC.

This clonotype appeared many times. This sequence joins TRBV29-1 and TRBJ2-6; possible D gene TRBD1, 6 bases. CDR3 length: 16 amino acids. V was trimmed by 5 bases and J by 2 bases, leaving 16 bases between them. Germline CDR1 reads SQVTM; CDR2 reads ANQGSEA. CDR3 residues: CSVPTGSPTGANVLTF. The CDR3, as DNA: TGCAGCGTTCCTACAGGGTCCCCCACTGGGGCCAACGTCCTGACTTTC.

This clonotype was counted many times. The CDR3 loop reads CATSDTGGRGPDTQYF. CDR3 DNA sequence: TGTGCCACCAGTGATACAGGGGGACGAGGCCCAGATACGCAGTATTTT. V and J are TRBV24-1 and TRBJ2-3; TRBD1 matches at 8 bases. Germline lookup yields CDR1 KGHDR and CDR2 SFDVKD. J lost 4 bases, V lost 3 bases, and 8 bases had no gene match. The CDR3 covers 16 residues.

In this sample, this clonotype turned up many times. The V gene is TRBV27, the J gene TRBJ2-2; either TRBD1 or TRBD2 may supply D (6 bases each). The CDR3 totals 13 residues. Looked up from germline, CDR1 is MNHEY and CDR2 is SMNVEV (reference sequence). The V and J ends lost 11 bases and 0 bases respectively, with 10 bases between them. The CDR3: CASGASNTGELFF. CDR3 sequence (DNA): TGTGCCTCGGGGGCCTCGAACACCGGGGAGCTGTTTTTT.

This clonotype occurred many times. One end of the junction fails to match germline, which may point to a read error. The chain joins TRBV6-2 or TRBV6-3 to TRBJ2-5; 9 bases match TRBD2. The germline V gene has CDR1 MNHEY and CDR2 SVGEGT. The CDR3 totals 18 residues. CDR3 sequence (DNA): TGTGCCAGCAGGCGCGCAGGGCTAGCGGGATACATGGCAGAGACCCAGTGCTTC. It yields the protein CASRRAGLAGYMAETQCF.

V is TRBV5-5 and J is TRBJ2-5, with TRBD1 as a possible D gene (5 bases). Trimming removed 6 bases at V and 4 bases at J, with 16 bases between. Per germline, CDR1 SGHKS and CDR2 YYEKEE (reference sequence). This CDR3 is 14 amino acids long. This chain's CDR3 is CASTPTQGRETQYF. The DNA of the CDR3 is TGTGCCAGCACCCCTACGCAGGGCCGAGAGACCCAGTACTTC.

The CDR3 DNA reads TGCAGTGCTAGAGCAGGGCGGGGGGCCGTTTTGAACACTGAAGCTTTCTTT. Translating gives CSARAGRGAVLNTEAFF. The chain has TRBV20-1 and TRBJ1-1, with D possibly TRBD1 on 6 matching bases. Germline V gene sequence: CDR1 DFQATT, CDR2 SNEGSKA (reference sequence). Trimming left V 1 base short and J 0 bases short, with 18 bases between. The CDR3 extends over 17 amino acids.

This clonotype was seen many times. V is TRBV20-1 and J is TRBJ1-2; 11 positions match TRBD1. This CDR3 has 16 residues. V lost 6 bases and J lost 1; bases outside the gene matches: 10. The germline gives CDR1 DFQATT, CDR2 SNEGSKA (reference sequence). The CDR3 region is CSAAGTGGRSNYGYTF. CDR3 nucleotide sequence: TGCAGTGCAGCCGGGACAGGGGGAAGAAGTAACTATGGCTACACCTTC.

This clonotype has a count of ten or more. The CDR3 is CASSLTSGNTIYF. Here the CDR3 DNA reads TGTGCCAGCAGTTTAACCTCTGGAAACACCATATATTTT. The V gene is TRBV12-3 or TRBV12-4, the J gene TRBJ1-3; unclear D gene. V gave up 2 bases and J gave up 0 bases, with 2 bases separating them. The length of the CDR3 is 13 residues.

The chain is built from TRBV14 and TRBJ1-1; D unresolved. Trimming pared 2 bases from V and 4 bases from J, leaving 14 bases between. CDR1 and CDR2 from the germline V gene are SGHDN and FVKESK. The CDR3 runs to 15 residues. The CDR3 nucleotides are TGTGCCAGCAGCCAATTTACCGGGCTCGGCACTGAAGCTTTCTTT. Translating it yields CASSQFTGLGTEAFF. The full variable domain, rest sourced from reference TRBV14 and TRBJ1-1, is EAGVTQFPSHSVIEKGQTVTLRCDPISGHDNLYWYRRVMGKEIKFLLHFVKESKQDESGMPNNRFLAERTGGTYSTLKVQPAELEDSGVYFCASSQFTGLGTEAFFGQGTRLTVV.

This clonotype showed up many times. The chain is built from TRBV11-1 and TRBJ1-3; unclear D gene. The germline V gene encodes CDR1 SGHAT and CDR2 FQDESV (reference sequence). CDR3 length: 16 amino acids. Trimming removed 1 base at V and 0 bases at J, with 10 bases between. CDR3 sequence reads: CASSLDGVSSGNTIYF. Here the CDR3 DNA reads TGTGCCAGCAGCTTAGACGGGGTGTCCTCTGGAAACACCATATATTTT.

The sample holds many counts of this clonotype. The J gene is TRBJ2-7, the V gene TRBV30, with D unclear. CDR1 GTSNPN and CDR2 SVGIG come from the germline V gene (reference sequence). The V and J ends lost 1 base and 4 bases respectively, with 5 bases between them. CDR3 length equals 11 residues. The CDR3 region is CAWSEGYEQYF. CDR3 nucleotides: TGTGCCTGGAGTGAAGGTTACGAGCAGTACTTC.

This clonotype came up many times. V and J are TRBV30 and TRBJ2-4; a possible D gene is TRBD1 (5 bases). This CDR3 comprises 16 residues. Germline CDR1 is GTSNPN and CDR2 is SVGIG (reference sequence). Trimming pared 4 bases from V and 5 bases from J, leaving 21 bases between. The CDR3 region is CAWTDVTRQSENIQYF. Written as DNA, the CDR3 is TGTGCCTGGACGGACGTGACAAGACAGTCGGAAAACATTCAGTACTTC.

This clonotype occurred many times. J is TRBJ2-5 and V is TRBV4-3; D call uncertain. Trimming removed 1 base from V and 0 bases from J, with 12 bases in between. The CDR3 extends over 16 amino acids. CDR1 is LGHNA and CDR2 is YSLEER in the germline V gene. The CDR3 coding sequence is TGCGCCAGCAGCCAAGGTATCACGGAGTACCAAGAGACCCAGTACTTC. Its translation: CASSQGITEYQETQYF.